The 27 T cell receptor beta chains in this list originate from one sample, sequenced in a study of blood T cell repertoires in COVID-19. The table came from immunoSEQ multiplex PCR; TCRdb's copy has only in-frame clones and leaves some out. The table shows some 200,000 clones, with around 80% occurring only once. The sample taken for sequencing was peripheral blood. The receptors come from an elderly woman with COVID-19, enrolled during active disease.

The chain has TRBV19 and TRBJ1-3, with D unresolved. This CDR3 region has 16 residues. The germline V and J ends were trimmed by 5 bases and 0 bases, with 14 bases remaining between them. CDR1 and CDR2 (germline): LNHDA, SQIVND (reference sequence). CDR3 protein: CASSRGWNLSGNTIYF. The CDR3 nucleotides are TGTGCCAGTAGTCGGGGTTGGAACCTCTCTGGAAACACCATATATTTT.

The table lists this clone with a count of one. The chain joins TRBV24-1 to TRBJ2-2, with D possibly TRBD1 on 6 matching bases. Germline-derived CDR1 and CDR2 are KGHDR and SFDVKD. The length of the CDR3 is 14 residues. Trimming took off 6 bases at V and 7 bases at J, with 14 bases between the two ends. The CDR3 loop is CATSTTGPLGELFF. CDR3 sequence (DNA): TGTGCCACCAGTACGACAGGACCCCTCGGGGAGCTGTTTTTT.

The V call is TRBV6-5, the J call TRBJ1-1; TRBD1 is a possible D gene (5 bases). The germline gives CDR1 MNHEY, CDR2 SVGAGI. V was cut by 5 bases and J by 1 base, with 11 bases left in between. The length of the CDR3 is 14 residues. The CDR3 bases are TGTGCCAGCAGTCTGGGGCAACCGAACACTGAAGCTTTCTTT. Its protein is CASSLGQPNTEAFF.

This clone was recorded only once. V usage is TRBV30 and J usage is TRBJ2-7; D perhaps matches TRBD2 (6 bases). This CDR3 is built from 12 residues. The germline gives CDR1 GTSNPN, CDR2 SVGIG (reference sequence). Trimming stripped 5 bases from V and 5 bases from J, with 13 bases between. CDR3 coding DNA: TGTGCCTGGCGGGGGTCTTCGCACGAGCAGTACTTC. Its protein product is CAWRGSSHEQYF.

About this clone: The sample holds other DNA sequences that translate to the same CDR3. This chain connects TRBV18 to TRBJ1-1; a weak D match, TRBD1 (5 bases). The CDR3 is 12 residues long. V lost 5 bases, J lost 5 bases, and 9 bases lay in between. Germline V gene lookup returns CDR1 KGHSH and CDR2 LQKENI. CDR3 nucleotides: TGTGCCAGCTCATCCCAGGGAACTGAAGCTTTCTTT. It encodes CASSSQGTEAFF.

The V and J genes are TRBV3-1 (or the pseudogene TRBV3-2) and TRBJ1-5; D perhaps matches TRBD1 (5 bases). V dropped 10 bases and J dropped 4 bases, with 14 bases sitting between them. Germline V gene sequence: CDR1 LGHDT, CDR2 YNNKEL (reference sequence). The CDR3 is made up of 13 amino acids. This CDR3 is CATAVGLNQPQHF. CDR3 nucleotide sequence: TGTGCCACCGCCGTGGGGCTTAATCAGCCCCAGCATTTT.

The chain links TRBV19 to TRBJ1-5, with 8 bases that match TRBD1. The germline CDR1 and CDR2 sequences are LNHDA and SQIVND (reference sequence). After removal of 6 bases from V and 4 bases from J, the junction contained 8 bases not matched to a gene. There are 15 residues in the CDR3. The CDR3 bases are TGTGCCAGTAGCCCAGGGACAGGTACGAATCAGCCCCAGCATTTT. Encoded protein: CASSPGTGTNQPQHF.

The chain recombines TRBV5-1 with TRBJ2-5; TRBD2 matches 12 bases. Germline V gene sequence: CDR1 SGHRS, CDR2 YFSETQ. The CDR3 covers 16 residues. Losses at the gene ends were 0 bases for V and 5 bases for J; bases not matched to a gene: 5. CDR3 sequence reads: CASSLDGLAGGETQYF. The CDR3 DNA follows: TGCGCCAGCAGCTTGGACGGGCTAGCGGGGGGGGAGACCCAGTACTTC.

This chain links TRBV30 with TRBJ1-2, with D unresolved. Germline V CDR1 and CDR2: GTSNPN, SVGIG (reference sequence). Deletions cut 0 bases from V and 4 bases from J, with 9 bases between. The CDR3 covers 13 residues. CDR3 DNA: TGTGCCTGGAGTGTGACGGGAATCTATGGCTACACCTTC. This sequence encodes CAWSVTGIYGYTF.

This sequence joins TRBV3-1 (or the pseudogene TRBV3-2) and TRBJ1-4; D may be TRBD1 (5 bases). Trimming cost V 3 bases and J 8 bases, with 22 bases left between them. There are 17 residues in the CDR3. In germline, CDR1 is LGHDT, CDR2 YNNKEL (reference sequence). DNA for the CDR3: TGTGCCAGCAGCCAGGTGGAAGGGGCCCGTATTGAGGAAAAACTGTTTTTT. Amino acid sequence: CASSQVEGARIEEKLFF.

This chain links TRBV5-1 with TRBJ1-2; 9 bases line up with TRBD1. Germline V gene lookup returns CDR1 SGHRS and CDR2 YFSETQ. The ends lost 4 bases at V and 6 bases at J; junction bases unmatched: 10. The CDR3 has 15 residues. In DNA form, the CDR3 reads TGCGCCAGCAGCCCCAGGACAGGGGTGGGGGATGGCTACACCTTC. Amino acid sequence: CASSPRTGVGDGYTF.

The V gene is TRBV6-2 or TRBV6-3, the J gene TRBJ2-5, with a tentative D call TRBD1 (6 bases). V dropped 4 bases and J dropped 5 bases, with 17 bases sitting between them. The CDR3 sequence is 15 residues long. CDR1 MNHEY and CDR2 SVGEGT come from the germline V gene. Here the CDR3 DNA reads TGTGCCAGCAGTTCTGGGACAAGCCCTTGGGAGACCCAGTACTTC. Its protein product is CASSSGTSPWETQYF.

In the case of this clone: The junction differs from germline at one of its ends, possibly a read error. The chain carries TRBV2 and TRBJ1-2, with 7 bases matching TRBD1. Germline values: CDR1 SNHLY, CDR2 FYNNEI. CDR3 length: 17 residues. CDR3: CASTEGGAHRGRRGYTF. The CDR3 coding sequence is TGTGCCAGCACTGAAGGGGGAGCACACAGGGGTCGGCGGGGCTACACCTTC. The variable domain in full, completed from reference TRBV2 and TRBJ1-2, reads EPEVTQTPSHQVTQMGQEVILRCVPISNHLYFYWYRQILGQKVEFLVSFYNNEISEKSEIFDDQFSVERPDGSNFTLKIRSTKLEDSAMYFCASTEGGAHRGRRGYTFGSGTRLTVV.

The chain links TRBV7-2 to TRBJ1-2; 8 nucleotides agree with TRBD1. CDR3 length: 14 amino acids. V lost 4 bases, J lost 5 bases, and 6 bases stayed unmatched. The germline gives CDR1 SGHTA, CDR2 FQGNSA. The DNA of the CDR3 is TGTGCCAGCAGCTCCCTCGGACAGGGATATGGCTACACCTTC. It codes for CASSSLGQGYGYTF. Based on the CDR3 plus reference TRBV7-2 and TRBJ1-2, the full variable domain is GAGVSQSPSNKVTEKGKDVELRCDPISGHTALYWYRQSLGQGLEFLIYFQGNSAPDKSGLPSDRFSAERTGGSVSTLTIQRTQQEDSAVYLCASSSLGQGYGYTFGSGTRLTVV.

V and J are TRBV7-8 and TRBJ1-6; perhaps TRBD1 as D (6 bases). There are 15 residues in the CDR3. The germline gives CDR1 SGHVS, CDR2 FQNEAQ. Trimming removed 4 bases from V and 7 bases from J, with 14 bases in between. CDR3 nucleotides: TGTGCCAGCAGCTCCCAGGGGCCAGAGAATTCACCCCTCCACTTT. This translates into CASSSQGPENSPLHF.

The chain uses TRBV6-5 and TRBJ2-3; D is uncertain. Germline lookup yields CDR1 MNHEY and CDR2 SVGAGI. CDR3 length equals 11 residues. V shed 3 bases and J shed 7 bases, with 5 bases lying between them. The CDR3 spells CASSYSNTQYF. The CDR3 DNA reads TGTGCCAGCAGTTATTCTAATACGCAGTATTTT.

This clone appeared a few times. J is TRBJ2-3 and V is TRBV5-4; no reliable D call. V was clipped by 0 bases and J by 4 bases, with 9 bases between them. Germline CDR1 and CDR2: SGHNT and YYREEE (reference sequence). This CDR3 contains 14 residues. The CDR3 is CASSLAGRSDTQYF. CDR3 nucleotide sequence: TGTGCCAGCAGCTTGGCTGGCAGATCAGATACGCAGTATTTT. Complete variable domain (other parts from reference TRBV5-4 and TRBJ2-3): ETGVTQSPTHLIKTRGQQVTLRCSSQSGHNTVSWYQQALGQGPQFIFQYYREEENGRGNFPPRFSGLQFPNYSSELNVNALELDDSALYLCASSLAGRSDTQYFGPGTRLTVL.

The CDR3 reads CASSRTDPGYTF. CDR3 DNA sequence: TGTGCCAGCAGTCGGACAGACCCTGGCTACACCTTC. The rearrangement links TRBV7-9 to TRBJ1-2; TRBD1 might be the D (6 bases). This CDR3 is 12 amino acids long. V was trimmed by 6 bases and J by 7 bases, leaving 12 bases between them. Germline V gene sequence: CDR1 SEHNR, CDR2 FQNEAQ (reference sequence).

The chain couples TRBV6-5 to TRBJ1-1, with TRBD1 as a possible D gene (5 bases). The V gene's germline CDR1 is MNHEY and CDR2 SVGAGI. This CDR3 has 16 residues. Deletions cut 2 bases from V and 0 bases from J, with 13 bases between. Here the CDR3 reads CASSYMATALNTEAFF. Here the CDR3 DNA reads TGTGCCAGCAGTTACATGGCGACAGCCTTGAACACTGAAGCTTTCTTT.

This clone showed up just a few times. This chain joins TRBV25-1 and TRBJ1-1, with D tentatively TRBD1 (5 bases). Deletions cut 1 base from V and 3 bases from J, with 21 bases between. Germline CDR1 MGHDK, CDR2 SYGVNS. The CDR3 covers 18 residues. CDR3 residues: CASSEWPGAGAGDTEAFF. The CDR3 nucleotides are TGTGCCAGCAGTGAATGGCCCGGGGCGGGAGCCGGGGACACTGAAGCTTTCTTT.

V usage is TRBV27 and J usage is TRBJ2-7, with 10 bases lining up with TRBD1. CDR3 length: 13 amino acids. The ends lost 6 bases at V and 5 bases at J; junction bases unmatched: 4. CDR1 and CDR2 from the germline V gene are MNHEY and SMNVEV (reference sequence). CDR3 sequence (DNA): TGTGCCAGCAGAGGGACAGGGGCCCACGAGCAGTACTTC. Residues: CASRGTGAHEQYF.

V and J are TRBV6-5 and TRBJ2-7; TRBD1 is a possible D gene (6 bases). The germline V gene has CDR1 MNHEY and CDR2 SVGAGI. V lost 0 bases and J lost 0, with 9 bases in between. The CDR3 is 15 residues long. CDR3 in DNA: TGTGCCAGCAGTTACTCGCGAGGGGGCTCCTACGAGCAGTACTTC. As protein: CASSYSRGGSYEQYF.

This clone showed up just a few times. The V and J genes are TRBV5-4 and TRBJ2-2; 8 positions match TRBD1. The germline V gene encodes CDR1 SGHNT and CDR2 YYREEE (reference sequence). The trim removed 3 bases at V and 1 base at J, leaving 5 bases unmatched. The CDR3 loop spans 16 amino acids. CDR3 region: CASSSRDRKNTGELFF. Written as DNA, the CDR3 is TGTGCCAGCAGCTCAAGGGACAGGAAGAACACCGGGGAGCTGTTTTTT.

The V and J genes are TRBV5-1 and TRBJ1-2; D is unresolved. From germline, CDR1 is SGHRS and CDR2 YFSETQ. Between the trimmed V and J ends, which lost 0 bases and 4 bases, there was a span of 10 bases. The CDR3 covers 14 residues. CDR3 sequence reads: CASSLAENTYGYTF. The CDR3 DNA reads TGCGCCAGCAGCTTGGCCGAGAATACCTATGGCTACACCTTC.

The CDR3 protein is CASSTTSGGSYEQYF. The CDR3 DNA reads as TGTGCCAGCAGCACGACTAGCGGGGGTTCCTACGAGCAGTACTTC. The V call is TRBV7-6, the J call TRBJ2-7, with 12 bases lining up with TRBD2. The CDR3 has 15 residues. Germline CDR1 is SGHVS and CDR2 is FNYEAQ. After removal of 5 bases from V and 1 base from J, the junction contained 3 bases not matched to a gene. The full variable domain, rest sourced from reference TRBV7-6 and TRBJ2-7, is GAGVSQSPRYKVTKRGQDVALRCDPISGHVSLYWYRQALGQGPEFLTYFNYEAQQDKSGLPNDRFSAERPEGSISTLTIQRTEQRDSAMYRCASSTTSGGSYEQYFGPGTRLTVT.

This clone showed up just once. V is TRBV10-3 and J is TRBJ2-2; 15 positions agree with TRBD2. V dropped 4 bases and J dropped 5; count of bases not matched to a gene: 5. CDR1 and CDR2 from the germline V gene are ENHRY and SYGVKD. This CDR3 comprises 17 residues. CDR3 nucleotide sequence: TGTGCCATCAGTGGGACTAGCGGGGGGGCCGGTACCGGGGAGCTGTTTTTT. Its protein product is CAISGTSGGAGTGELFF.

The CDR3 loop reads CASSLMGYEQFF. CDR3 DNA sequence: TGTGCCAGCAGCTTAATGGGCTATGAGCAGTTCTTC. The V gene is TRBV7-3, the J gene TRBJ2-1; no firm D call. Between the trimmed V and J ends, which lost 1 base and 8 bases, there was a span of 6 bases. Germline assignment: CDR1 SGHTA and CDR2 FQGTGA. This CDR3 is built from 12 residues.